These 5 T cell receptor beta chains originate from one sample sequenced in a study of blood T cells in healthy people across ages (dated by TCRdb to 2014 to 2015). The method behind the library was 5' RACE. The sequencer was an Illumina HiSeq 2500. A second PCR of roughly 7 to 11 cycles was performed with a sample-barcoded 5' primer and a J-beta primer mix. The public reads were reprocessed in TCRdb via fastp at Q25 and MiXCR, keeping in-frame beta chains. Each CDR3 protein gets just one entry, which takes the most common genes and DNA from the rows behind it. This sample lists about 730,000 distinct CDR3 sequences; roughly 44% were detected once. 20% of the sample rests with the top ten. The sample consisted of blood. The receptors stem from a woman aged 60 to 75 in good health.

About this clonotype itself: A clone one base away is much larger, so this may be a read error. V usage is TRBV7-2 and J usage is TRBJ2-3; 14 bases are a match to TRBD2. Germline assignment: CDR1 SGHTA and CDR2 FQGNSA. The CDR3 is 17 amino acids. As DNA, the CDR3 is TGTGCCAGCAGCTTTGCAGGACTAGCGGGAGGCACAGGTACGCAGTATTTT. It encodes CASSFAGLAGGTGTQYF.

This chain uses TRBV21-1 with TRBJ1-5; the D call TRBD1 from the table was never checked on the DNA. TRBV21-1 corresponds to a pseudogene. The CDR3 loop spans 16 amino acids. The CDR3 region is CASSPQTDRGVQPQHF. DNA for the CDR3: TGTGCCAGCAGCCCTCAAACGGACAGGGGGGTTCAGCCCCAGCATTTT.

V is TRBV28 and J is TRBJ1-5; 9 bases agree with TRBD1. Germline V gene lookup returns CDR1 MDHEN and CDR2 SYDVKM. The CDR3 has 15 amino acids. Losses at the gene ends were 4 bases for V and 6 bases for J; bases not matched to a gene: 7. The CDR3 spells CASSSGTGGFQPQHF. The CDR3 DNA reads TGTGCCAGCAGTTCGGGAACAGGGGGCTTTCAGCCCCAGCATTTT. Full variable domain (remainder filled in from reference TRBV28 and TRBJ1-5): DVKVTQSSRYLVKRTGEKVFLECVQDMDHENMFWYRQDPGLGLRLIYFSYDVKMKEKGDIPEGYSVSREKKERFSLILESASTNQTSMYLCASSSGTGGFQPQHFGDGTRLSIL.

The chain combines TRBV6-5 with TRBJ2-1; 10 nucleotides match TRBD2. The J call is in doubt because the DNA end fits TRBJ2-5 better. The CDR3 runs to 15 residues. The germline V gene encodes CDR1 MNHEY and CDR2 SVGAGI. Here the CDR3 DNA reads TGTGCCAGCAGTTCACGACTAGCGGGCCTGGGGTCCCAGTACTTC. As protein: CASSSRLAGLGSQYF.

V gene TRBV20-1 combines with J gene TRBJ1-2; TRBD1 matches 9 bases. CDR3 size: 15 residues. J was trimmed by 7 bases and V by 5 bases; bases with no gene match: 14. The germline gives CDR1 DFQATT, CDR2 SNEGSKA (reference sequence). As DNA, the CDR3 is TGCAGTGCTGGAAAGGCGCCGGGACAGGGTAGTGGCTACACCTTC. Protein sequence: CSAGKAPGQGSGYTF.